Presented here are 12 T cell receptor beta chains from one specimen sequenced in a study of cytomegalovirus exposure and HLA in healthy donors. The PCR made use of 60 Vbeta and 13 Jbeta primers. The method was immunoSEQ multiplex PCR; TCRdb's version includes in-frame clones alone and lacks a portion of them. This table has about 130,000 clones, under 85% appearing once. Sequencing was carried out using PBMCs. The receptors come from a boy under 18 in good health and CMV-seronegative.

The chain recombines TRBV14 with TRBJ2-1, with a tentative D call TRBD1 (6 bases). The CDR3 contains 15 residues. Germline V gene lookup returns CDR1 SGHDN and CDR2 FVKESK. The V end lost 1 base, the J end lost 12 bases, and 19 bases lay between the germline ends. The CDR3 here is CASSQAGRLRGGQFF. The CDR3 DNA reads TGTGCCAGCAGCCAAGCAGGGAGACTCAGGGGTGGGCAGTTCTTC.

V is TRBV5-1 and J is TRBJ2-1; D remains ambiguous. Trimming left V 1 base short and J 4 bases short, with 9 bases between. The V gene's germline CDR1 is SGHRS and CDR2 YFSETQ. The CDR3 totals 14 residues. DNA of the CDR3: TGCGCCAGCAGCTTGAACGGTCTTTACAATGAGCAGTTCTTC. Residues: CASSLNGLYNEQFF.

The chain uses TRBV7-9 and TRBJ1-2; D remains ambiguous. V was trimmed by 5 bases and J by 0 bases, leaving 19 bases between them. The length of the CDR3 is 17 residues. The germline V gene encodes CDR1 SEHNR and CDR2 FQNEAQ (reference sequence). The CDR3 reads CASSPRDFTTTNYGYTF. CDR3 sequence (DNA): TGTGCCAGCAGCCCACGGGATTTCACGACGACTAACTATGGCTACACCTTC.

V usage is TRBV29-1 and J usage is TRBJ1-1, with D perhaps matching TRBD1 (6 bases). CDR3 length: 13 amino acids. Germline CDR1 SQVTM, CDR2 ANQGSEA. Trimming took off 5 bases at V and 1 base at J, with 11 bases between the two ends. This CDR3 is CSVRGHRNTEAFF. CDR3 nucleotides: TGCAGCGTTAGGGGACATCGGAACACTGAAGCTTTCTTT.

The chain recombines TRBV5-1 with TRBJ1-2; D gene ambiguous. CDR3 length: 14 residues. The V gene lost 0 bases and the J gene lost 5 bases, with 11 bases spanning the gap. Per germline, CDR1 SGHRS and CDR2 YFSETQ. In DNA form, the CDR3 reads TGCGCCAGCAGCTTGGATTCGGGGAGATATGGCTACACCTTC. Its translation is CASSLDSGRYGYTF.

The chain joins TRBV27 to TRBJ1-5; D is uncertain. The V and J ends lost 5 bases and 0 bases respectively, with 8 bases between them. This CDR3 comprises 14 residues. Germline values: CDR1 MNHEY, CDR2 SMNVEV (reference sequence). The CDR3 DNA sequence: TGTGCCAGCAGTCCCCCCTATAGCAATCAGCCCCAGCATTTT. Protein product: CASSPPYSNQPQHF.

In this sample, this clone turned up a few times. CDR3 region: CATSEGLTDTQYF. CDR3 nucleotides: TGTGCCACCAGCGAGGGACTCACAGATACGCAGTATTTT. This chain connects TRBV15 to TRBJ2-3; TRBD2 is a possible D gene (6 bases). The length of the CDR3 is 13 residues. Trimming shortened V by 5 bases and J by 2 bases, and 8 bases separated the two germline ends. CDR1 and CDR2 from the germline V gene are LNHNV and YYDKDF (reference sequence).

This sequence joins TRBV20-1 and TRBJ2-3; unclear D gene. The CDR3 is 10 residues long. Germline CDR1 is DFQATT and CDR2 is SNEGSKA (reference sequence). CDR3 sequence (DNA): TGCGCAGTTCTCACAGATACGCAGTATTTT. It codes for CAVLTDTQYF.

The chain recombines TRBV29-1 with TRBJ2-3, with D possibly matching TRBD2 (6 bases). Germline CDR1 reads SQVTM; CDR2 reads ANQGSEA. V was cut by 7 bases and J by 2 bases, with 13 bases left in between. The CDR3 runs to 13 residues. The CDR3 reads CSARGLYTDTQYF. The CDR3 DNA reads as TGCAGCGCCCGGGGACTGTACACAGATACGCAGTATTTT.

The sample holds a few counts of this clone. The rearrangement links TRBV19 to TRBJ2-7, with 7 bases that match TRBD1. The germline gives CDR1 LNHDA, CDR2 SQIVND (reference sequence). J gave up 0 bases and V 9 bases, and 5 bases lay outside the gene matches. The CDR3 runs to 13 residues. The CDR3 nucleotides read TGTGCCAGGGAACGACAGGGCTCCTACGAGCAGTACTTC. It encodes CARERQGSYEQYF.

The chain has TRBV6-4 and TRBJ1-1; D is possibly TRBD1 (6 bases). Germline V lookup: CDR1 MRHNA, CDR2 SNTAGT. V was shortened by 6 bases and J by 3 bases, with 14 bases between the two germline ends. There are 14 residues in the CDR3. The CDR3 spells CASSWGAGDTEAFF. The CDR3 nucleotides are TGTGCCAGCAGCTGGGGTGCAGGGGACACTGAAGCTTTCTTT.

The V gene is TRBV6-5, the J gene TRBJ2-1; 12 bases are shared with TRBD2. Germline V lookup: CDR1 MNHEY, CDR2 SVGAGI. J gave up 9 bases and V 4 bases, and 4 bases lay outside the gene matches. The CDR3 spans 14 residues. CDR3 bases: TGTGCCAGCAGTTCTAGCGGGGGGGCGATTGAGCAGTTCTTC. Amino acids: CASSSSGGAIEQFF.